The T cell receptor beta chain under discussion was sequenced for a study of cytomegalovirus exposure and HLA in healthy donors. Across the study: Among the 370 or so donors who were genotyped, about 80% fell in the genetic ancestry cluster that is associated with self-reported Caucasian donors.

The table lists this clone with a few counts. Antigen unknown. PCR amplification relied on 60 Vbeta primers (plus 13 Jbeta primers). Clones were sequenced by immunoSEQ multiplex PCR, and TCRdb holds only the in-frame ones, with some missing. Of more than 95,000 clones in the sample, 76% were seen once. Study-level findings and limits: Some highly shared sequence variants likely arose as a pipeline artifact. There were some public TCRs occurring in many donors, but most TCR sequences were rare.

The source material was PBMCs. The source of this sequence is a man over 45 in good health and CMV-seronegative.

This CDR3 is CASSQGNSYGYTF. The CDR3, as DNA: TGCGCCAGCAGCCAAGGAAACAGCTATGGCTACACCTTC. This chain connects TRBV4-1 to TRBJ1-2; D gene uncertain. The CDR3 has 13 residues. The ends were cut back, 1 base at V and 4 bases at J, with 7 bases in the middle. Germline V gene sequence: CDR1 MGHRA, CDR2 YSYEKL.